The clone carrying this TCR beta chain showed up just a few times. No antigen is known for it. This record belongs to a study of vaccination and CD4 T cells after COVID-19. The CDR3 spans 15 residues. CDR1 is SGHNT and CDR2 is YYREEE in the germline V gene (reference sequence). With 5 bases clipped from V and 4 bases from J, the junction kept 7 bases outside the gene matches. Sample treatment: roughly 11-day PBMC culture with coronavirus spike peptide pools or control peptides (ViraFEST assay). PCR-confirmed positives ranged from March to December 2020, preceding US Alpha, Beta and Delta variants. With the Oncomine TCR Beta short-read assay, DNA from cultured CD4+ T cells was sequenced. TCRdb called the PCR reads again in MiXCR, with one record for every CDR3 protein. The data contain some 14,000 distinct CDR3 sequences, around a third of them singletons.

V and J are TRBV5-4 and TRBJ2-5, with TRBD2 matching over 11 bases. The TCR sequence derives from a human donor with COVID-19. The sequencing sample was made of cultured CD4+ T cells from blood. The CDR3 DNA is TGTGCCAGCAGTTATCTAGCGGGGGGCGGAGAGACCCAGTACTTC. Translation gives CASSYLAGGGETQYF.